A single sample is the source of the 6 T cell receptor beta chains below, sequenced in a study of cytotoxic CD8 clonotypes in ibrutinib-treated CLL. Method: immunoSEQ multiplex PCR; TCRdb's copy keeps in-frame clones and lacks some. The table lists fewer than 13,000 clones, 75% to 85% of them singletons. This sample comprised PBMCs, obtained at disease progression, from a patient treated with ibrutinib. The source is a human donor with chronic lymphocytic leukemia.

V is TRBV28 and J is TRBJ2-7, with TRBD2 identical over 11 bases. CDR1 MDHEN and CDR2 SYDVKM come from the germline V gene. The V segment lost 1 base and the J segment 3 bases; nucleotides outside the gene matches: 2. The CDR3 totals 15 residues. CDR3 region: CASSLSGLAVYEQYF. The CDR3 nucleotides are TGTGCCAGCAGTTTATCGGGACTAGCGGTCTACGAGCAGTACTTC. Variable domain in full (rest from reference TRBV28 and TRBJ2-7): DVKVTQSSRYLVKRTGEKVFLECVQDMDHENMFWYRQDPGLGLRLIYFSYDVKMKEKGDIPEGYSVSREKKERFSLILESASTNQTSMYLCASSLSGLAVYEQYFGPGTRLTVT.

The chain employs TRBV15 and TRBJ1-5, with D hard to call. Germline V gene data show CDR1 as LNHNV and CDR2 as YYDKDF (reference sequence). The V end lost 5 bases, the J end lost 8 bases, and 16 bases lay between the germline ends. CDR3 size: 14 residues. The CDR3 loop reads CATSYPSRAEPQHF. The CDR3 region has the DNA TGTGCCACCAGCTATCCTAGTCGCGCGGAGCCCCAGCATTTT.

The chain is built from TRBV5-1 and TRBJ2-1, with 12 bases matching TRBD2. CDR1 and CDR2 from the germline V gene are SGHRS and YFSETQ. CDR3 length: 17 residues. J lost 8 bases, V lost 4 bases, and 13 bases had no gene match. The CDR3 region is CASSLAPPGLAGDEQFF. Here the CDR3 DNA reads TGCGCCAGCAGCCTTGCCCCCCCGGGACTAGCGGGCGATGAGCAGTTCTTC. Full variable domain (rest looked up from reference TRBV5-1 and TRBJ2-1): KAGVTQTPRYLIKTRGQQVTLSCSPISGHRSVSWYQQTPGQGLQFLFEYFSETQRNKGNFPGRFSGRQFSNSRSEMNVSTLELGDSALYLCASSLAPPGLAGDEQFFGPGTRLTVL.

The CDR3 sequence is CASSYGDSYEQYF. CDR3 coding DNA: TGTGCCAGCAGTTACGGGGACAGCTACGAGCAGTACTTC. The chain carries TRBV6-5 and TRBJ2-7, with TRBD1 identical over 7 bases. The V segment lost 2 bases and the J segment 3 bases; nucleotides outside the gene matches: 1. The CDR3 covers 13 residues. In germline, CDR1 is MNHEY, CDR2 SVGAGI.

The genes are TRBV18 and TRBJ1-3; D uncertain. This CDR3 is built from 16 residues. V was clipped by 2 bases and J by 0 bases, with 11 bases between them. Looked up from germline, CDR1 is KGHSH and CDR2 is LQKENI. This CDR3 is CASSPGLLSSGNTIYF. The CDR3 DNA sequence: TGTGCCAGCTCACCAGGTCTACTGTCCTCTGGAAACACCATATATTTT.

This sequence joins TRBV11-2 and TRBJ2-3; the D gene is possibly TRBD1 (5 bases). V lost 5 bases to trimming and J lost 4 bases, with 16 bases between them. Germline V gene lookup returns CDR1 SGHAT and CDR2 FQNNGV. CDR3 length: 15 residues. CDR3 amino acids: CASSLPQAKADTQYF. For the CDR3, the DNA is TGTGCCAGCAGCCTCCCACAGGCGAAGGCAGATACGCAGTATTTT.